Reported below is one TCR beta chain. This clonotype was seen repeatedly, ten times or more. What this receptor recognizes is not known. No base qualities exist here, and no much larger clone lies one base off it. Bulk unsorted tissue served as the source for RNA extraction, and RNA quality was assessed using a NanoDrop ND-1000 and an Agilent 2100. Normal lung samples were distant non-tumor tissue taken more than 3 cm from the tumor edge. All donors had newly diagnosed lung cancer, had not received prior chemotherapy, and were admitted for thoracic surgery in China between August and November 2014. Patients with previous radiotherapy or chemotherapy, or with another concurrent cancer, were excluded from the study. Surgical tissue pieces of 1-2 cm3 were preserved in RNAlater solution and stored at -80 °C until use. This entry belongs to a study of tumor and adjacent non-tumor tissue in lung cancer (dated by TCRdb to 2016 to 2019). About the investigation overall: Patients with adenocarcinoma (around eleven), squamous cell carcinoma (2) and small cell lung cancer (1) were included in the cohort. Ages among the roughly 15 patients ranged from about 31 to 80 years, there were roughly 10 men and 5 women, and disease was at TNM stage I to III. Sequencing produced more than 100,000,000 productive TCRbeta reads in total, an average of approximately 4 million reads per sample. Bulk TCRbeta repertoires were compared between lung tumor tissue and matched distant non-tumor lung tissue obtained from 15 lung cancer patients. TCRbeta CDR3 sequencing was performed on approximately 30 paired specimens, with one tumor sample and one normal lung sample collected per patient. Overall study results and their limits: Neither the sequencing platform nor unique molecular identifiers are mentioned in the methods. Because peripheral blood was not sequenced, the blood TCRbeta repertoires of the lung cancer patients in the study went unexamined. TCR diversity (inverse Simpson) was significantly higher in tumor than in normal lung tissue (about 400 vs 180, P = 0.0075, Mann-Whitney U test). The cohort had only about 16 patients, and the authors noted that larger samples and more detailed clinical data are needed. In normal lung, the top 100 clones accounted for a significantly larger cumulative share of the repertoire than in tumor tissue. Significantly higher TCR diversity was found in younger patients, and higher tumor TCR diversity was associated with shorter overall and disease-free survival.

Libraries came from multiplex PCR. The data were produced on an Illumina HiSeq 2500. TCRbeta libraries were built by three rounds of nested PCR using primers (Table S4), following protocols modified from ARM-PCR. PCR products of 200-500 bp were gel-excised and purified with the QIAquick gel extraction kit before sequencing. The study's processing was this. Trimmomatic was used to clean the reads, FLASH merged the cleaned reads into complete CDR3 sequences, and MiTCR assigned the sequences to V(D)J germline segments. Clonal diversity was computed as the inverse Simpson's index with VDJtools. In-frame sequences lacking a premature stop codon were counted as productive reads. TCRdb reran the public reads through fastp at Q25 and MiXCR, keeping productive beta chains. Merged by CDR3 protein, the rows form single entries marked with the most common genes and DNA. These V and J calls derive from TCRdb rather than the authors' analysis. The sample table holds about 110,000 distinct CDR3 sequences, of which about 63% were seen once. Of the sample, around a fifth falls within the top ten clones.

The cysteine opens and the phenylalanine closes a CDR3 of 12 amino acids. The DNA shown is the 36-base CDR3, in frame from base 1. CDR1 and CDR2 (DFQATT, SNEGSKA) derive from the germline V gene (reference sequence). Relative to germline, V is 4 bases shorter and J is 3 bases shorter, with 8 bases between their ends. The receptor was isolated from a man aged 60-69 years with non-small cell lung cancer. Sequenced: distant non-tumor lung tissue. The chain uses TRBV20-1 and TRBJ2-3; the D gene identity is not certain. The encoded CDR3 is CSATPTTDTQYF. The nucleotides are TGCAGTGCTACCCCGACAACAGATACGCAGTATTTT.